The T cell receptor beta chain under discussion was sequenced for a study of blood T cell repertoires in COVID-19. The overall study: T cells, B-cell-depleted T cells, or PBMCs supplied cDNA or gDNA.

The method was immunoSEQ multiplex PCR; TCRdb's version includes in-frame clones alone and lacks a portion of them. The sample contains 55,000 to 75,000 clones, 85% to 90% of which appear only once. Sequenced: peripheral blood. This sequence originates from a human donor in a cohort sampled during active COVID-19.

The DNA of the CDR3 is TGTGCAAGTCGCTCCAAGGGACACTTCTCTGGAAACACCATATATTTT. Amino acid sequence: CASRSKGHFSGNTIYF. This rearrangement joins TRBV12-2 to TRBJ1-3; TRBD1 reflects the table's D call only, with no check against the DNA. TRBV12-2 has pseudogene status. The CDR3 is made up of 16 amino acids.